This T cell receptor beta chain is from a study of blood T cell repertoires in COVID-19. This table comes from immunoSEQ multiplex PCR, and its TCRdb copy is limited to in-frame clones, with some not included. The sample holds 250,000 or so clones, approximately 90% seen once. The TCR comes from a man aged 35-49 years who had recovered from COVID-19. The sample taken for sequencing was PBMCs or T cells enriched from blood (not recorded which).

In nucleotides, the CDR3 is TGTGCCAGCAGAACGGACAGGGGGTACCAAGAGACCCAGTACTTC. Translated, it gives CASRTDRGYQETQYF. The chain combines TRBV27 with TRBJ2-5; 10 nucleotides align to TRBD1. Germline CDR1 reads MNHEY; CDR2 reads SMNVEV (reference sequence). This CDR3 contains 15 residues. V trimming: 6 bases; J trimming: 0 bases; junction bases outside the gene matches: 4.